Listed below are T cell receptor beta chains from one sample, sequenced in a study of blood T cell repertoires in COVID-19. This table comes from immunoSEQ multiplex PCR, and its TCRdb copy is limited to in-frame clones, with some not included. The repertoire has approximately 230,000 clones, nearly 90% of them found once; the top ten carry about 2.1%. Sequencing input: peripheral blood. The receptors were gathered from a woman aged 40 to 49 who had recovered from COVID-19. Each CDR3 is given without its conserved first and last residue. Clone size is given for some rows only: seen once, a few or many times, or a class if the clone is expanded.

size | V | CDR3
NA | TRBV9 | ASSVDSGGQGADEQF
once | TRBV5-5 | ASSLWGTGESPLH
NA | TRBV4-3 | ASSQGGGTDSPLH
NA | TRBV9 | ASSAQWTGLRNTGELF
NA | TRBV5-1 | ASSFGTGGSFFSGGYT
NA | TRBV24-1 | ATSEKQSYGYT
NA | TRBV7-9 | ASSSGGAPRANTGELF
NA | TRBV6-2/TRBV6-3 | ASSQGAVNTGELF
NA | TRBV10-3 | AISEGLASGANVLT
NA | TRBV6-6 | ASSQGVVGYEQY
NA | TRBV19 | ASSSYRGLYNEQF
NA | TRBV5-6 | ASSLPGARNTIY
once | TRBV10-3 | AISSDRGYEQY